The clone carrying this TCR beta chain showed up just a few times. This record belongs to a study of cytomegalovirus exposure and HLA in healthy donors. In the PCR, 60 Vbeta and 13 Jbeta primers were used. Using immunoSEQ multiplex PCR, the repertoire was profiled, and TCRdb retains in-frame clones only, with some absent. This sample carries approximately 140,000 clones, about 74% of them seen once, and the ten largest clones take roughly 4.9%. Germline loops: CDR1 MNHNS, CDR2 SASEGT. The CDR3 loop spans 14 amino acids. Germline trimming cut 2 bases from V and 5 bases from J; bases unmatched to any gene: 5.

The clonotype was recovered from a woman aged 50 to 60 in good health and CMV-seronegative. Sequencing was carried out using PBMCs. This chain links TRBV6-1 with TRBJ1-2; 7 bases align to TRBD1. For the CDR3, the DNA is TGTGCCAGCAGTGAACCGGAGGACAGGTATGGCTACACCTTC. Protein product: CASSEPEDRYGYTF.